This T cell receptor (beta chain) was recorded in a study of cytomegalovirus exposure and HLA in healthy donors. At the level of the study: Caucasian-associated ancestry cluster membership applied to about 77% of 398 genotyped donors.

Study findings and constraints: It was taken for granted in presence/absence analyses that sequencing depth across donors was roughly uniform. Most TCRs appeared rarely, but some public TCRs recurred in many donors.

From germline, CDR1 is SEHNR and CDR2 FQNEAQ (reference sequence). The CDR3 spans 14 residues. V was pared by 4 bases and J by 10 bases, with 10 bases of the junction left unmatched. The PCR ran on 60 Vbeta and 13 Jbeta primers. Only in-frame clones appear in the TCRdb table, and some are missing; sequencing was by immunoSEQ multiplex PCR. The sample has about 160,000 clones; around nine tenths are singletons. As concerns this clone: Its antigen is currently unknown.

This sequence joins TRBV7-9 and TRBJ1-3; the match to TRBD1 covers 7 bases. This TCR was recovered from a woman aged 18-30 years in good health and CMV-seronegative. The material sequenced was PBMCs. Written as DNA, the CDR3 is TGTGCCAGCAGCTCCCCGGGACAGAAACAGACCATATATTTT. This encodes CASSSPGQKQTIYF.